Listed here are 16 T cell receptor beta chains from one sample, sequenced in a study of T cells in Graves' hyperthyroidism and ophthalmopathy. Amplified regions were TCR beta CDR3 sequences from RNA transcripts. The TCR CDR3 first-round RT-PCR relied on the HTBI primer set. TCRdb used MiXCR to reprocess the multiplex PCR reads, holding one entry per CDR3 protein. The sample includes about 410,000 distinct CDR3 sequences, about 15% seen only once; the top ten take around 14%. Sequencing was carried out using blood. The receptors derive from a man aged 18 to 30 with Graves' ophthalmopathy.

This clonotype has only a few counts. The V gene is TRBV29-1, the J gene TRBJ2-5; 14 bases map to TRBD2. Unmatched junction bases numbered 6, after V lost 7 bases and J lost 5 bases. The CDR3 contains 14 residues. CDR1 is SQVTM and CDR2 is ANQGSEA in the germline V gene. CDR3 bases: TGCAGCGCCCTGGGACTAGCGGGAGCGGAGACCCAGTACTTC. The encoded protein is CSALGLAGAETQYF.

This chain uses TRBV5-5 with TRBJ2-2; D may be TRBD2 (7 bases). This CDR3 region has 18 residues. Trimming left V 0 bases short and J 3 bases short, with 18 bases between. The germline CDR1 and CDR2 sequences are SGHKS and YYEKEE (reference sequence). The CDR3 region has the DNA TGTGCCAGCAGCTTGGATTTGCGGGGGCCAATCTACACCGGGGAGCTGTTTTTT. This codes for CASSLDLRGPIYTGELFF. Full variable domain (missing parts from reference TRBV5-5 and TRBJ2-2): DAGVTQSPTHLIKTRGQQVTLRCSPISGHKSVSWYQQVLGQGPQFIFQYYEKEERGRGNFPDRFSARQFPNYSSELNVNALLLGDSALYLCASSLDLRGPIYTGELFFGEGSRLTVL.

Many counts were recorded for this clonotype. The gene calls are TRBV2 and TRBJ1-2; the match to TRBD1 covers 10 bases. This CDR3 has 15 residues. Germline values: CDR1 SNHLY, CDR2 FYNNEI. The V segment lost 6 bases and the J segment 2 bases; nucleotides outside the gene matches: 6. The CDR3 reads CASRVSGQGNYGYTF. CDR3 sequence (DNA): TGTGCCAGCAGGGTTTCGGGACAGGGGAACTATGGCTACACCTTC. The full variable domain, with the rest looked up from reference TRBV2 and TRBJ1-2, is EPEVTQTPSHQVTQMGQEVILRCVPISNHLYFYWYRQILGQKVEFLVSFYNNEISEKSEIFDDQFSVERPDGSNFTLKIRSTKLEDSAMYFCASRVSGQGNYGYTFGSGTRLTVV.

This clonotype was picked up many times. This sequence joins TRBV7-6 and TRBJ2-5; perhaps D is TRBD1 or TRBD2 (6 bases each). V shed 5 bases and J shed 7 bases, with 23 bases lying between them. The CDR3 has 16 amino acids. CDR1 is SGHVS and CDR2 is FNYEAQ in the germline V gene. Written as DNA, the CDR3 is TGTGCCAGCAGCCAAAGGGGCCGGGGGCCTCCGGGGACCCAGTACTTC. Protein: CASSQRGRGPPGTQYF. The full variable domain, in which reference TRBV7-6 and TRBJ2-5 provide the parts outside the CDR3, is GAGVSQSPRYKVTKRGQDVALRCDPISGHVSLYWYRQALGQGPEFLTYFNYEAQQDKSGLPNDRFSAERPEGSISTLTIQRTEQRDSAMYRCASSQRGRGPPGTQYFGPGTRLLVL.

The J gene is TRBJ1-2, the V gene TRBV24-1; no clear D gene. CDR1 and CDR2 from the germline V gene are KGHDR and SFDVKD. V was pared by 2 bases and J by 2 bases, with 2 bases between. The CDR3 is 12 residues long. The CDR3 loop is CATSDSNYGYTF. The CDR3, as DNA: TGTGCCACCAGTGATTCCAACTATGGCTACACCTTC.

The chain carries TRBV19 and TRBJ1-1; possibly TRBD1 for D (5 bases). The CDR3 contains 14 residues. CDR1 and CDR2 (germline): LNHDA, SQIVND (reference sequence). V was shortened by 2 bases and J by 4 bases, with 11 bases between the two germline ends. The CDR3 DNA sequence: TGTGCCAGTAGTATATGGACAACAGGCACTGAAGCTTTCTTT. It codes for CASSIWTTGTEAFF.

The J gene is TRBJ1-2, the V gene TRBV20-1; TRBD1 matches 8 bases. V was clipped by 4 bases and J by 4 bases; unmatched bases: 11. Germline loops: CDR1 DFQATT, CDR2 SNEGSKA (reference sequence). The CDR3 runs to 15 residues. The chain's CDR3 is CSAKSPSGGLYGYTF. The CDR3 coding sequence is TGCAGTGCTAAGTCTCCCTCAGGGGGCCTCTATGGCTACACCTTC.

The sample holds many counts of this clonotype. The chain combines TRBV7-8 with TRBJ1-6; D gene unclear. Trimming pared 1 base from V and 6 bases from J, leaving 7 bases between. This CDR3 comprises 14 residues. Germline CDR1 SGHVS, CDR2 FQNEAQ. This CDR3 is CASSLVGSNSPLHF. As DNA, the CDR3 is TGTGCCAGCAGCTTAGTAGGCAGTAATTCACCCCTCCACTTT.

The genes are TRBV4-2 and TRBJ2-3; weak D call: TRBD2 (5 bases). The germline V gene has CDR1 LGHNA and CDR2 YNFKEQ. CDR3 length: 14 residues. V lost 0 bases and J 5 bases, leaving 9 bases between the germline ends. CDR3 sequence: CASSQERVRDTQYF. The CDR3 DNA sequence: TGTGCCAGCAGCCAAGAGCGGGTCCGAGATACGCAGTATTTT.

In this sample, this clonotype turned up many times. The junction shows a germline mismatch at one end, possibly a read error. The gene calls are TRBV5-1 and TRBJ1-2; the D is unclear. Germline lookup yields CDR1 SGHRS and CDR2 YFSETQ. This CDR3 region has 13 residues. In DNA, the CDR3 is TGTGCCAGCAGCTTAGACGGGAACTATGGCTACACCTTC. Protein product: CASSLDGNYGYTF.

This clonotype was found many times. The chain employs TRBV6-1 and TRBJ1-6; 11 nucleotides align to TRBD1. From germline, CDR1 is MNHNS and CDR2 SASEGT. V shed 5 bases and J 7 bases; nucleotides not matched to a gene: 7. The CDR3 totals 16 residues. The CDR3 spells CASSRGQGAGNSPLHF. CDR3 nucleotide sequence: TGTGCCAGCAGTCGAGGACAGGGGGCTGGGAATTCACCCCTCCACTTT.

This clonotype was recorded many times. This chain links TRBV9 with TRBJ2-7, with a possible D match to TRBD2 (5 bases). The CDR3 extends over 16 amino acids. Germline CDR1 SGDLS, CDR2 YYNGEE. V lost 2 bases, J lost 0 bases, and 15 bases lay in between. Here the CDR3 reads CASSVAGGLSSYEQYF. CDR3 DNA sequence: TGTGCCAGCAGCGTGGCTGGCGGGCTAAGCTCCTACGAGCAGTACTTC.

In this sample, this clonotype turned up many times. The chain has TRBV6-6 and TRBJ2-5; 7 bases align to TRBD1. The J segment lost 2 bases and the V segment lost 0 bases, leaving 0 bases of the junction unmatched. The CDR3 has 14 residues. The germline CDR1 and CDR2 sequences are MNHNY and SVGAGI (reference sequence). The CDR3 nucleotides are TGTGCCAGCAGTTACTCGGGACAGCAAGAGACCCAGTACTTC. Encoded protein: CASSYSGQQETQYF.

This clonotype was seen ten or more times. The CDR3 loop is CSVGSGGYEQYF. CDR3 nucleotides: TGCAGCGTTGGTAGCGGGGGCTACGAGCAGTACTTC. The V gene is TRBV29-1, the J gene TRBJ2-7, with 9 bases lining up with TRBD2. CDR3 length equals 12 residues. V dropped 4 bases and J dropped 3; count of bases not matched to a gene: 1. Germline V gene sequence: CDR1 SQVTM, CDR2 ANQGSEA.

This clonotype was recorded many times. The chain links TRBV11-2 to TRBJ1-1; the D is unclear. CDR1 and CDR2 (germline): SGHAT, FQNNGV. V gave up 7 bases and J gave up 1 base, with 16 bases separating them. The CDR3 has 15 residues. CDR3 in amino acids: CASTPTGSRNTEAFF. DNA of the CDR3: TGTGCCAGCACCCCCACGGGCAGCAGGAACACTGAAGCTTTCTTT.

This clonotype was detected ten times or more. The chain combines TRBV5-6 with TRBJ1-1; possibly TRBD1 for D (6 bases). This CDR3 has 15 amino acids. CDR1 is SGHDT and CDR2 is YYEEEE in the germline V gene. V lost 0 bases and J lost 1, with 10 bases in between. The CDR3 sequence: CASSLVPGENTEAFF. CDR3 DNA: TGTGCCAGCAGCTTGGTCCCAGGGGAGAACACTGAAGCTTTCTTT.